The present T cell receptor (beta chain) was sequenced within a study of T-cell reconstitution after alpha-beta-depleted transplantation in children. The junction had 13 bases not matched to a gene; V was cut back by 7 bases and J by 0 bases. The length of the CDR3 is 18 residues. CDR1 and CDR2 (germline): SQVTM, ANQGSEA. As it was prepared, the TCRbeta library received unique molecular identifiers. TCRdb reprocessed the PCR reads via MiXCR and lists one record per CDR3 protein. The sample contains hundreds of thousands of distinct CDR3 sequences, less than 35% of which appear only once. This clonotype came up a few times.

The starting material was PBMCs from the stem cell graft donor, obtained from the stem cell graft. The clonotype was recovered from a human donor who donated a stem cell graft to a child with aplastic anemia. The chain carries TRBV29-1 and TRBJ1-6, with TRBD1 matching 9 bases. The CDR3 reads CSDRYRTGASSYNSPLHF. The CDR3 DNA sequence: TGCAGCGATCGATATAGGACAGGGGCAAGCTCCTATAATTCACCCCTCCACTTT.